The TCR beta chain described here comes from a study of vaccination effects on CD4 cells after COVID-19 (dated by TCRdb to between 2021 and 2022). About the full investigation: Across the study, the median time from the second dose to post-vaccine sampling was 72 days (range 14 to 241). The study compared SARS-CoV-2 spike-specific CD4+ TCR repertoires before and after mRNA vaccination in COVID-19 convalescent patients and infection-naive vaccine recipients. Altogether, approximately 10 COVID-19 convalescent patients and several SARS-CoV-2-naive healthy vaccine recipients made up the full study. In the study, cultures from other donors were sequenced using the Oncomine TCR Beta short-read assay on an Illumina iSeq 100. Overall results and qualifications from the work: Marked clonal contraction was observed in both infection-induced and vaccine-induced clones at late post-vaccination timepoints, consistent with waning T cell responses. In healthy vaccine recipients, vaccine-induced clones were almost all SARS-CoV-2 mono-reactive, with only 1 of 255 cross-reactive with common cold coronaviruses. The study was limited by a small number of convalescent patients and lacked early post-infection timepoints.

The ViraFEST assay stimulated PBMC with viral peptide pools and then used TCR sequencing to identify antigen-specific CD4+ T cell clonotypes by expansion. After less than eleven days of culture, CD4+ T cells were isolated with the EasySep CD4+ T cell isolation kit. Each participant received two doses of an mRNA SARS-CoV-2 vaccine, either BNT162b2 or mRNA-1273. The absence of prior SARS-CoV-2 infection in healthy vaccine recipients was confirmed by negative nucleocapsid antibodies before and after vaccination. About 2.1 million PBMC per well were cultured with about 9.6 ug/ml peptides in IMDM containing about 5% human AB serum, 10 IU/ml IL-2 and gentamicin. Half of the culture medium was replaced with fresh IL-2-containing medium on days 3 and 7. Each peptide stimulation condition was cultured in triplicate wells unless otherwise noted. Using Ficoll-Paque Plus gradient centrifugation, PBMC were separated from whole blood and then either used fresh or cryopreserved at -140C. The overlapping peptide pools covered the spike proteins of SARS-CoV-2 and of the common cold coronaviruses HCoV-NL63, HCoV-OC43 and HCoV-229E. The QIAamp micro DNA kit was used to extract genomic DNA from the cultured CD4+ T cells.

To prepare the library, the immunoSEQ multiplex PCR assay was applied. DNA from the cultured, isolated CD4+ T cells was subjected to TCR beta CDR3 sequencing. In the authors' own workflow: Non-productive TCR sequences were removed and reads were trimmed to the CDR3 region, keeping CDR3s of at least 7 amino acids. Antigen-specific clonotypes were identified using the MANAFEST web app by comparison of expansion in peptide wells against reference cultures. To count as positive, a clone had to show expansion at FDR<0.05 compared with the reference and with all other wells, an odds ratio above 5, and a frequency above 0.1% in two replicate wells. Clonotypes significantly expanded in SARS-CoV-2 spike wells and in at least one common cold coronavirus spike condition were defined as cross-reactive. Using the stringdist R package, CDR3 similarity was measured by Levenshtein distance, and unrooted trees were constructed with ape in R 3.6.1. TCRdb's version of the immuneACCESS table is confined to in-frame rearrangements and falls short of the full clone set. An unresolved V gene accounts for under half of the shortfall where checked; the remainder is of unknown origin. V, J and clone size are those of that table, while D and trimming were read from the DNA. The sample table records 25,000 to 30,000 clones; 65% to 75% of these occur just once. About a sixth of the sample goes to the ten largest clones.

Details on this clone: Its antigen remains unidentified. Within one base of it there is no much larger clone, and no base qualities were kept.

V drops 1 base and J drops 6 bases, leaving 3 bases in between. The germline V gene sets CDR1 to SGHAT and CDR2 to FQNNGV. The CDR3, from cysteine to phenylalanine, totals 11 residues. Of the read, only the CDR3 DNA is kept; its 33 bases are in frame from base 1. The chain is assembled from TRBV11-2 and TRBJ2-5, with no confidently assigned D gene. Here the sequenced sample was CD4+ T cells from PBMCs cultured with HCoV-OC43 spike peptides, taken after COVID-19 vaccination. Read against the paper, the sample's cell subset or site label means: HCoV-OC43 spike overlapping peptide pool stimulation. The sequence derives from a human donor who received a COVID-19 vaccine. The CDR3 region reads CASSLGQTQYF. The nucleotide sequence reads as follows: TGTGCCAGCAGCTTAGGGCAGACCCAGTACTTC.